A selection of T cell receptor beta chains follows, all from one sample in a study of brain T cells in children with intractable seizures. The assay was immunoSEQ multiplex PCR, and TCRdb's table has in-frame clones only and misses some. The sample lists about 340,000 clones, over 85% occurring once. Source: peripheral blood, taken 4 to 6 months after surgery. The source of these receptors is a boy in the first two years of life with tuberous sclerosis and intractable seizures. CDR3s include the opening cysteine and the closing phenylalanine or tryptophan. A D gene is named only where the DNA matches it firmly. Where a row states a size, it is once, few, many or the class of an expanded clone; other rows omit it.

>TRBV5-6|-|TRBJ2-7|-
TGTGCCAGCAGTCCAATCGGCACCCTCTACGAGCAGTACTTC
CASSPIGTLYEQYF
>TRBV5-8|-|TRBJ2-6|-
TGTGCCAGCAGCTATACCATATTATTTTCTGGGGCCAACGTCCTGACTTTC
CASSYTILFSGANVLTF
>TRBV5-1|-|TRBJ2-7|-
TGCGCCAGCAGAGACGTCCTAGTGACCTACGAGCAGTACTTC
CASRDVLVTYEQYF
>TRBV28|-|TRBJ1-1|-
TGTGCCAGCAGCCCGACCGCAACACAAGAAGCTTTCTTT
CASSPTATQEAFF
>TRBV7-3|-|TRBJ2-1|-
TGTGCCAGCAGCTTAGTCGGCTTAGGTGAGCAGTTCTTC
CASSLVGLGEQFF
>TRBV7-2|once|TRBJ1-2|-
TGTGCCAGCAGCTTAGGGGGGCCGGGAGGCTACACCTTC
CASSLGGPGGYTF
>TRBV19|-|TRBJ2-1|TRBD2
TGTGCCAGTAGCCCCATCGGAACTAGCGGGGCCTACAATGAGCAGTTCTTC
CASSPIGTSGAYNEQFF
>TRBV29-1|-|TRBJ2-5|TRBD2
TGCAGCGCCGGGACTAGCGGGCAAGAGACCCAGTACTTC
CSAGTSGQETQYF
>TRBV6-6|few|TRBJ1-2|-
TGTGCCAGCAGTTGGATGACAGGCGGCTATGGCTACACCTTC
CASSWMTGGYGYTF
>TRBV15|-|TRBJ1-1|-
TGTGCCACCAGCCGAGCAAGGAACACTGAAGCTTTCTTT
CATSRARNTEAFF
>TRBV12-3/TRBV12-4|-|TRBJ2-7|-
TGTGCCAGCAGTCCGGGGGGCGTGTACGAGCAGTACTTC
CASSPGGVYEQYF
>TRBV6-5|once|TRBJ2-2|-
TGTGCCAGCAGTTACCAGGGAGGCACCGGGGAGCTGTTTTTT
CASSYQGGTGELFF
>TRBV7-2|-|TRBJ2-3|TRBD2
TGTGCCAGCAGCTTTACTAGCGGGGGCGCCACAGATACGCAGTATTTT
CASSFTSGGATDTQYF
>TRBV5-8|-|TRBJ1-2|-
TGTGCCAGCAGCTTAGGGGGGAACTATGGCTACACCTTC
CASSLGGNYGYTF
>TRBV9|-|TRBJ2-1|TRBD2
TGTGCCAGCAGCGTAGAGGGCGGGGGGGCCCATGAGCAGTTCTTC
CASSVEGGGAHEQFF
>TRBV28|-|TRBJ1-6|-
TGTGCCAGCAGGGAAGGGCCTTCCCCCCTCCACTTT
CASREGPSPLHF
>TRBV3-1/TRBV3-2|-|TRBJ2-1|-
TGTGCCAGCAGCCAAGACGTGACTAGGTCTTCTGAGCAGTTCTTC
CASSQDVTRSSEQFF
>TRBV5-6|-|TRBJ1-6|TRBD1
TGTGCCAGCAGGTCGGGGACAGCCGATTCACCCCTCCACTTT
CASRSGTADSPLHF
>TRBV19|-|TRBJ2-7|-
TGTGCCAGTAGTCTCACCCGCAGTTCTTACGAGCAGTACTTC
CASSLTRSSYEQYF
>TRBV13|many|TRBJ1-1|-
TGTGCCAGCAGCCCGGGAGGGACTGAAGCTTTCTTT
CASSPGGTEAFF
>TRBV30|-|TRBJ2-5|-
TGTGCCTGGAGTGGGATCAGGGCCCAAGAGACCCAGTACTTC
CAWSGIRAQETQYF
>TRBV6-5|-|TRBJ1-2|TRBD1
TGTGCCAGCAGTTGCGGGACAGTTGACTGCTACACCTTC
CASSCGTVDCYTF
>TRBV5-1|-|TRBJ2-5|TRBD2
TGCGCCAGCAAAGGACTAGCGGGGGGGCTTTGGGAGACCCAGTACTTC
CASKGLAGGLWETQYF
>TRBV6-5|-|TRBJ2-7|TRBD1
TGTGCCACCTGCCGGGACAGCCGCTTTAGGGAGCAGTACTTC
CATCRDSRFREQYF
>TRBV5-1|-|TRBJ2-7|TRBD2
TGCGCCAGCAGCTTGGCGGTCGGGAGGGCCTTCCTTGGCGAGCAGTACTTC
CASSLAVGRAFLGEQYF
>TRBV2|-|TRBJ1-4|TRBD1
TGTGCCAGCATTCCCCTGACAGGGCGTGATGAAAAACTGTTTTTT
CASIPLTGRDEKLFF
>TRBV5-4|-|TRBJ1-1|-
TGTGCCAGCAGCTTTGCCATCACAACACGGGCTGATACTGAAGCTTTCTTT
CASSFAITTRADTEAFF
>TRBV6-2/TRBV6-3|-|TRBJ2-1|-
TGTGCCAGCAGTTACTCCCCACTAGTCAATGAGCAGTTCTTC
CASSYSPLVNEQFF
>TRBV5-1|-|TRBJ2-1|-
TGCGCCAGCAGCTTGGAGATCGCATACAATGAGCAGTTCTTC
CASSLEIAYNEQFF
>TRBV20-1|-|TRBJ1-5|TRBD1
TGCAGTGCTAGTAAGCGGACAGGGGAGAGCAATCAGCCCCAGCATTTT
CSASKRTGESNQPQHF
>TRBV7-2|-|TRBJ2-7|TRBD2
TGTGCCAGCAGCCCGAGCGGGGAGAGCTCCTACGAGCAGTACTTC
CASSPSGESSYEQYF
>TRBV19|-|TRBJ2-3|TRBD1
TGTGCCAGTAGTTTTGGACAGGGGACGACAGATACGCAGTATTTT
CASSFGQGTTDTQYF
>TRBV28|-|TRBJ1-3|-
TGTGCCAGCCTAGCCTCTGGAAACACCATATATTTT
CASLASGNTIYF
>TRBV3-1/TRBV3-2|-|TRBJ2-6|-
TGTGCCAGCAGCCCGTGGGACCCAGGCGACGGGGGGGCCAACGTCCTGACTTTC
CASSPWDPGDGGANVLTF
>TRBV6-6|-|TRBJ2-3|-
TGTGCCAGCAGTTATGGGTATACGCAGTATTTT
CASSYGYTQYF
>TRBV14|-|TRBJ2-2|-
TGTGCCAGCAGCCAAGGACAGAACACCGGGGAGCTGTTTTTT
CASSQGQNTGELFF
>TRBV6-6|-|TRBJ2-3|-
TGTGCCAGCAGCCGGCAGGGGTTCGGAGATACGCAGTATTTT
CASSRQGFGDTQYF
>TRBV4-1|few|TRBJ1-1|-
TGCGCCAGCAGCCAAGGTGGTAAGGTGAACACTGAAGCTTTCTTT
CASSQGGKVNTEAFF
>TRBV28|-|TRBJ1-4|-
TGTGCCAGCAGACAGGTCCGGGAAAAACTGTTTTTT
CASRQVREKLFF
>TRBV24-1|-|TRBJ2-1|-
TGTGCCACCAGTGATTTAGGGGGGGGCTACAATGAGCAGTTCTTC
CATSDLGGGYNEQFF
>TRBV7-9|few|TRBJ2-7|-
TGTGCCAGCAGCCAGAAGTCCGGGGGTCGGGCCTACGAGCAGTACTTC
CASSQKSGGRAYEQYF
>TRBV30|-|TRBJ2-7|TRBD1
TGTGCCTGGAGGGAACGGGACAGGGCGAACTACGAGCAGTACTTC
CAWRERDRANYEQYF
>TRBV6-5|-|TRBJ2-1|-
TGTGCCACCAGGAGCGGATACAATGAGCAGTTCTTC
CATRSGYNEQFF
>TRBV5-4|-|TRBJ2-1|TRBD1
TGTGCCAGCAGCCTACAGGGGGTTCTCAATGAGCAGTTCTTC
CASSLQGVLNEQFF
>TRBV12-3/TRBV12-4|-|TRBJ2-4|-
TGTGCCAGCAGTTTGGGGGGCAAAAACATTCAGTACTTC
CASSLGGKNIQYF
>TRBV6-2/TRBV6-3|-|TRBJ2-7|-
TGTGCCAGCAGTTACTTGCATAGCGGAGGGAGCTCCTACGAGCAGTACTTC
CASSYLHSGGSSYEQYF
>TRBV5-1|-|TRBJ1-2|-
TGCGCCAGCACCCTAGGGGGAGACTATGGCTACACCTTC
CASTLGGDYGYTF
>TRBV7-2|-|TRBJ2-1|TRBD2
TGTGCCAGCAGCTTAGTGCCGGGGGGGCTGAATGAGCAGTTCTTC
CASSLVPGGLNEQFF